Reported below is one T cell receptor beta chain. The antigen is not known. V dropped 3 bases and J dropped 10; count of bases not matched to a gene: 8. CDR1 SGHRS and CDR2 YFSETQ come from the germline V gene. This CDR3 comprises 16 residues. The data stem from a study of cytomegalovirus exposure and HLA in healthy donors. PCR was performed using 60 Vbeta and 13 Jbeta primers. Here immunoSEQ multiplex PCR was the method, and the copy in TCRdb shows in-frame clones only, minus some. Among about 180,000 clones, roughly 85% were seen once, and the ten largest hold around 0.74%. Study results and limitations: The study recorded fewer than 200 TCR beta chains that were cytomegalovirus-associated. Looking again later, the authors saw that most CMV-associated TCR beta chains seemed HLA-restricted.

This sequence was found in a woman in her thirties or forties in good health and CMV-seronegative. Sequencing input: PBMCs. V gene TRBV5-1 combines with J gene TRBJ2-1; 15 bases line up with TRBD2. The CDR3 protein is CASSSGTSGGLGEQFF. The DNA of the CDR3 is TGCGCCAGCAGCTCAGGGACTAGCGGGGGGCTAGGGGAGCAGTTCTTC.